A single sample gave rise to the 14 T cell receptor beta chains below, sequenced in a study of beta chain features in type 1 diabetes. Expressed TCRB transcripts got sequenced, as all isolated RNA was reverse transcribed. Sequenced by immunoSEQ multiplex PCR; TCRdb stores in-frame clones only, minus some. The top ten hold 0.053% of the sample, which has nearly 250,000 clones, approximately 70% seen once. The sample consisted of naive CD4+ T cells from blood. The receptors stem from a man aged 25-40 years in good health.

The chain combines TRBV25-1 with TRBJ2-7; the D gene is possibly TRBD2 (6 bases). CDR1 is MGHDK, CDR2 SYGVNS, per germline. The CDR3 length is 12 residues. The V end was cut by 6 bases, the J end by 6 bases, with 12 bases between. The CDR3 sequence is CASRSTSFEQYF. CDR3 DNA: TGTGCCAGCAGATCGACTAGTTTCGAGCAGTACTTC.

The chain carries TRBV25-1 and TRBJ2-5, with unresolved D. From germline, CDR1 is MGHDK and CDR2 SYGVNS. The length of the CDR3 is 14 residues. Trimming took 2 bases from V and 3 from J, leaving 10 bases between them. This chain's CDR3 is CASSEEWTEETQYF. CDR3 sequence (DNA): TGTGCCAGCAGTGAAGAGTGGACGGAAGAGACCCAGTACTTC.

This clone has a handful of counts. The chain combines TRBV30 with TRBJ2-1; D gene uncertain. The germline V and J ends were trimmed by 5 bases and 2 bases, with 10 bases remaining between them. This CDR3 is 13 amino acids long. CDR1 and CDR2 from the germline V gene are GTSNPN and SVGIG (reference sequence). The CDR3 is CAWARTTYNEQFF. The DNA of the CDR3 is TGTGCCTGGGCCAGAACGACCTACAATGAGCAGTTCTTC.

This clone was seen a handful of times. V and J are TRBV30 and TRBJ1-5, with D perhaps matching TRBD1 (6 bases). CDR1 is GTSNPN and CDR2 is SVGIG in the germline V gene (reference sequence). The CDR3 runs to 13 residues. Between the trimmed V and J ends, which lost 4 bases and 5 bases, there was a span of 12 bases. In DNA, the CDR3 is TGTGCCTGGACACACAGGGCTGATCAGCCCCAGCATTTT. This gives the protein CAWTHRADQPQHF.

This clone was detected only once. This chain uses TRBV27 with TRBJ2-6, with 7 positions matching TRBD1. The CDR3 is 16 residues long. CDR1 and CDR2 from the germline V gene are MNHEY and SMNVEV (reference sequence). Germline trimming cut 5 bases from V and 0 bases from J; bases unmatched to any gene: 4. The CDR3 spells CASSRQGISGANVLTF. The DNA for the CDR3 is TGTGCCAGCAGTCGACAGGGAATCTCTGGGGCCAACGTCCTGACTTTC.

The gene calls are TRBV30 and TRBJ2-5, with 7 bases fitting TRBD1. The CDR3 is 13 amino acids. With 3 bases clipped from V and 3 bases from J, the junction kept 4 bases outside the gene matches. The germline V gene has CDR1 GTSNPN and CDR2 SVGIG (reference sequence). The CDR3 spells CAWRGTVKETQYF. CDR3 sequence (DNA): TGTGCCTGGAGGGGGACAGTAAAAGAGACCCAGTACTTC.

The chain couples TRBV30 to TRBJ2-1; D gene unclear. The V end lost 3 bases, the J end lost 9 bases, and 15 bases lay between the germline ends. The germline V gene encodes CDR1 GTSNPN and CDR2 SVGIG (reference sequence). The CDR3 runs to 13 residues. Written as DNA, the CDR3 is TGTGCCTGGAGCCCCGCTATTTTCAGTGAGCAGTTCTTC. It yields the protein CAWSPAIFSEQFF.

This chain joins TRBV21-1 and TRBJ1-1; whether TRBD1, the table's D call, matches the DNA was not checked. TRBV21-1 is flagged as a pseudogene. The CDR3 sequence is 14 residues long. The CDR3 sequence: CASSKDRENTEAFF. The CDR3 DNA follows: TGTGCCAGCAGCAAAGACAGGGAGAACACTGAAGCTTTCTTT.

V gene TRBV29-1 combines with J gene TRBJ2-1; 10 nucleotides line up with TRBD2. With V trimmed by 3 bases and J by 4 bases, 3 bases remained unmatched. This CDR3 has 14 amino acids. CDR1 is SQVTM and CDR2 is ANQGSEA in the germline V gene. In DNA, the CDR3 is TGCAGCGTTGATACTAGCGGGAATTACAATGAGCAGTTCTTC. As protein: CSVDTSGNYNEQFF.

This chain joins TRBV25-1 and TRBJ2-7, with TRBD2 identical over 13 bases. After removal of 10 bases from V and 2 bases from J, the junction contained 5 bases not matched to a gene. The CDR3 extends over 14 amino acids. Germline V lookup: CDR1 MGHDK, CDR2 SYGVNS. This CDR3 reads CATSGTSGAYEQYF. DNA of the CDR3: TGTGCCACCTCCGGGACTAGCGGGGCCTACGAGCAGTACTTC.

This clone was picked up one time. The chain joins TRBV2 to TRBJ2-7; TRBD1 aligns across 7 bases. J gave up 6 bases and V 6 bases, and 2 bases lay outside the gene matches. Looked up from germline, CDR1 is SNHLY and CDR2 is FYNNEI. CDR3 length: 11 amino acids. The CDR3 DNA sequence: TGTGCCAGCAGGACAGGGTTCGAGCAGTACTTC. It is translated as CASRTGFEQYF.

About this clone: A read error may produce the germline difference seen at one junction end. This chain links TRBV5-4 with TRBJ2-3; tentatively, D is TRBD1 (5 bases). The CDR3 has 13 residues. Germline V gene sequence: CDR1 SGHNT, CDR2 YYREEE (reference sequence). DNA of the CDR3: TGTGCCAGCGGCTTAAAAGGGGAAGATACGCAGTATTTT. Protein: CASGLKGEDTQYF. Combining the CDR3 with reference TRBV5-4 and TRBJ2-3 gives the whole variable domain ETGVTQSPTHLIKTRGQQVTLRCSSQSGHNTVSWYQQALGQGPQFIFQYYREEENGRGNFPPRFSGLQFPNYSSELNVNALELDDSALYLCASGLKGEDTQYFGPGTRLTVL.

V and J are TRBV10-3 and TRBJ2-1; possibly TRBD2 for D (6 bases). Trimming took 8 bases from V and 5 from J, leaving 10 bases between them. Per germline, CDR1 ENHRY and CDR2 SYGVKD. The CDR3 spans 12 residues. CDR3: CAIGPGDNEQFF. The CDR3 DNA follows: TGTGCCATCGGACCGGGAGACAATGAGCAGTTCTTC.

This chain connects TRBV18 to TRBJ2-1; D call uncertain. The CDR3 loop spans 10 amino acids. The V gene's germline CDR1 is KGHSH and CDR2 LQKENI. V was pared by 5 bases and J by 10 bases, with 6 bases between. This chain's CDR3 is CASSTTEQFF. The CDR3, as DNA: TGTGCCAGCTCAACGACCGAGCAGTTCTTC. The full variable domain, with the rest looked up from reference TRBV18 and TRBJ2-1, is NAGVMQNPRHLVRRRGQEARLRCSPMKGHSHVYWYRQLPEEGLKFMVYLQKENIIDESGMPKERFSAEFPKEGPSILRIQQVVRGDSAAYFCASSTTEQFFGPGTRLTVL.